This entry lists 17 T cell receptor beta chains sequenced from one sample in a study of technical replicates of blood from a few donors. Data came from immunoSEQ multiplex PCR; TCRdb stores just in-frame clones and leaves some out. In the table there are 91,000 or so clones, around 96% of which are singletons. The sample consisted of T cells isolated from PBMCs. The receptors here all came from a human donor in good health.

The CDR3 reads CAISEQGTSGEQYF. The CDR3 DNA reads as TGTGCCATCAGTGAGCAGGGGACCTCGGGAGAGCAGTACTTC. V gene TRBV10-3 combines with J gene TRBJ2-7, with a possible D match to TRBD1 (6 bases). Between the trimmed V and J ends, which lost 2 bases and 7 bases, there was a span of 15 bases. This CDR3 is built from 14 residues. The germline V gene encodes CDR1 ENHRY and CDR2 SYGVKD.

The chain has TRBV7-4 and TRBJ1-1; possible D gene TRBD1, 5 bases. The germline V gene encodes CDR1 SGHVT and CDR2 SQSDAQ. Trimming stripped 5 bases from V and 4 bases from J, with 14 bases between. CDR3 size: 14 residues. The CDR3: CASSPLGEVTEAFF. CDR3 DNA sequence: TGTGCCAGCAGCCCCTTGGGGGAGGTCACTGAAGCTTTCTTT.

The V gene is TRBV5-4, the J gene TRBJ2-2, with 9 bases identical to TRBD1. The germline V gene has CDR1 SGHNT and CDR2 YYREEE (reference sequence). The V gene end was trimmed by 2 bases and the J gene end by 7 bases; junction bases not matched to a gene: 9. CDR3 length: 16 residues. In DNA form, the CDR3 reads TGTGCCAGCAGCTTTGAACCGACAGGGGGACGCGGGGAGCTGTTTTTT. Its protein is CASSFEPTGGRGELFF.

The sample holds a few counts of this clone. This sequence joins TRBV9 and TRBJ1-1, with unresolved D. There are 13 residues in the CDR3. Germline V gene sequence: CDR1 SGDLS, CDR2 YYNGEE. The ends were cut back, 0 bases at V and 4 bases at J, with 7 bases in the middle. CDR3 coding DNA: TGTGCCAGCAGCGTAGGAGTCTCCACTGAAGCTTTCTTT. Protein product: CASSVGVSTEAFF.

The chain carries TRBV20-1 and TRBJ2-1; D not resolved. The length of the CDR3 is 11 residues. Between the trimmed V and J ends, which lost 0 bases and 7 bases, there was a span of 4 bases. Germline lookup yields CDR1 DFQATT and CDR2 SNEGSKA (reference sequence). The CDR3 protein is CSAREANEQFF. The CDR3 nucleotides read TGCAGTGCTAGAGAGGCAAATGAGCAGTTCTTC.

The chain uses TRBV7-2 and TRBJ1-1; D not resolved. The CDR3 runs to 13 residues. Germline CDR1 and CDR2: SGHTA and FQGNSA. Between the trimmed V and J ends, which lost 1 base and 3 bases, there was a span of 6 bases. The CDR3 protein is CASSLVQDTEAFF. CDR3 sequence (DNA): TGTGCCAGCAGCTTAGTTCAGGACACTGAAGCTTTCTTT.

This chain connects TRBV9 to TRBJ2-2, with a tentative D call TRBD1 (5 bases). The CDR3 is 13 residues long. Germline V lookup: CDR1 SGDLS, CDR2 YYNGEE. The V end was cut by 4 bases, the J end by 4 bases, with 8 bases between. The DNA for the CDR3 is TGTGCCAGCAGCAGCCAGGGCACCGGGGAGCTGTTTTTT. Its protein is CASSSQGTGELFF.

The gene calls are TRBV5-4 and TRBJ1-6; D is possibly TRBD1 (6 bases). The germline CDR1 and CDR2 sequences are SGHNT and YYREEE (reference sequence). This CDR3 spans 16 amino acids. The germline V and J ends were trimmed by 0 bases and 9 bases, with 16 bases remaining between them. DNA for the CDR3: TGTGCCAGCAGCTTGGCGGGGGGCAGGGCGGGTTCACCCCTCCACTTT. It translates to CASSLAGGRAGSPLHF.

The CDR3 region has the DNA TGTGCCAGCAGCTTAGCTTATATCACCGGGGAGCTGTTTTTT. It translates to CASSLAYITGELFF. The chain is built from TRBV7-2 and TRBJ2-2; no reliable D call. V dropped 0 bases and J dropped 4 bases, with 6 bases sitting between them. The CDR3 extends over 14 amino acids. Germline CDR1 reads SGHTA; CDR2 reads FQGNSA.

The chain combines TRBV7-9 with TRBJ2-5; 9 nucleotides align to TRBD1. The trim removed 1 base at V and 3 bases at J, leaving 3 bases unmatched. The CDR3 has 15 amino acids. Germline CDR1 reads SEHNR; CDR2 reads FQNEAQ (reference sequence). CDR3 DNA: TGTGCCAGCAGCTTAGGGGACAGGGCCAAAGAGACCCAGTACTTC. It codes for CASSLGDRAKETQYF.

The chain has TRBV28 and TRBJ2-7; 9 bases align to TRBD2. The germline gives CDR1 MDHEN, CDR2 SYDVKM. V was clipped by 6 bases and J by 3 bases; unmatched bases: 15. This CDR3 has 17 amino acids. The CDR3 coding sequence is TGTGCCAGCAGCTTCAATCAACGGGCTAGCGGGGACTACGAGCAGTACTTC. As protein: CASSFNQRASGDYEQYF.

The gene calls are TRBV2 and TRBJ2-5; D perhaps matches TRBD1 (6 bases). Germline V lookup: CDR1 SNHLY, CDR2 FYNNEI. Trimming shortened V by 3 bases and J by 5 bases, and 10 bases separated the two germline ends. The CDR3 runs 13 residues. Written as DNA, the CDR3 is TGTGCCAGCAGTGAGCGACAGGCGGAGACCCAGTACTTC. Encoded protein: CASSERQAETQYF.

The genes are TRBV5-4 and TRBJ2-3; TRBD2 aligns across 9 bases. This CDR3 has 15 residues. Germline V gene sequence: CDR1 SGHNT, CDR2 YYREEE (reference sequence). V lost 4 bases, J lost 3 bases, and 6 bases stayed unmatched. The CDR3 spells CASSLSAGGTDTQYF. The CDR3 DNA is TGTGCCAGCAGCCTGTCAGCGGGGGGAACAGATACGCAGTATTTT.

In DNA, the CDR3 is TGTGCCAGTAGTCCCCCGGCGGGAGGGACTAGCTCTGAAGCTTTCTTT. Its translation is CASSPPAGGTSSEAFF. V is TRBV19 and J is TRBJ1-1, with a tentative D call TRBD1 (5 bases). Germline values: CDR1 LNHDA, CDR2 SQIVND (reference sequence). The CDR3 length is 16 residues. V was shortened by 5 bases and J by 6 bases, with 22 bases between the two germline ends.

V gene TRBV15 combines with J gene TRBJ2-7, with D unclear. V was shortened by 2 bases and J by 2 bases, with 7 bases between the two germline ends. The germline V gene encodes CDR1 LNHNV and CDR2 YYDKDF (reference sequence). The CDR3 has 13 amino acids. For the CDR3, the DNA is TGTGCCACCAGCAGACAAGCTACCTACGAGCAGTACTTC. Encoded protein: CATSRQATYEQYF.

The chain couples TRBV5-8 to TRBJ2-3, with 8 bases that match TRBD1. The V and J ends lost 3 bases and 2 bases, in that order; junction bases with no gene match: 11. From germline, CDR1 is SGHTS and CDR2 YDEGEE. The CDR3 spans 17 residues. CDR3 in DNA: TGTGCCAGCAGCTCCTATAGGGGGGACAGGAACACAGATACGCAGTATTTT. It translates to CASSSYRGDRNTDTQYF.

The V gene is TRBV5-1, the J gene TRBJ2-1, with a possible D match to TRBD2 (7 bases). Germline V gives CDR1 SGHRS, CDR2 YFSETQ. This CDR3 region has 15 residues. V was trimmed by 4 bases and J by 6 bases, leaving 17 bases between them. CDR3 DNA: TGCGCCAGCAGCCCCACCGGGGGGCCTGGCAATGAGCAGTTCTTC. It yields the protein CASSPTGGPGNEQFF.